This T cell receptor (beta chain) was documented in a study of shared clonotypes between healthy human individuals. With respect to this clone: The antigen remains undetermined. Within the sample, other DNA sequences also encode this same CDR3.

Replicate PCRs run on sorted subsets employed approximately 0.2 ug DNA, around 31,000 T cell genomes. Assay: immunoSEQ multiplex PCR; the TCRdb copy retains only in-frame clones and omits some. The sample lists 550,000 to 700,000 clones, around 78% occurring once. A split of CD4+ cells into CD45RA+ naive and CD45RA-negative memory subsets was performed. Study-level points and caveats: What naive subsets generally showed was a larger estimated richness than memory subsets showed. Rarefaction gave evidence that sorted-subset sequencing remained incomplete despite large depth.

The receptor was isolated from a woman between 25 and 40 years old in good health. Sample: memory CD4+ T cells sorted from blood. Indicated subset: CD45RA-negative fraction.

DNA of the CDR3: TGCGCCAGCAGCCCCGGGGAGACCCAGTACTTC. This sequence encodes CASSPGETQYF. The rearrangement uses TRBV5-1 and TRBJ2-5; D not resolved. CDR3 size: 11 residues. Germline V gene sequence: CDR1 SGHRS, CDR2 YFSETQ. V was cut by 4 bases and J by 5 bases, with 6 bases left in between.